The rows below give T cell receptor beta chains drawn from one sample of a study of T cells after yellow fever vaccination. One entry per CDR3 protein results from TCRdb running MiXCR on the 5' RACE reads. Among around 320,000 distinct CDR3 sequences listed, around 11% were seen once. Sequencing used CD4+ T cells sorted from PBMCs, obtained 45 days after the yellow fever booster vaccination. These receptors were taken from a man younger than 35 who received the YFV17D yellow fever vaccine. CDR3s include the opening cysteine and the closing phenylalanine or tryptophan. Expanded clones get a size class; other rows say once, few or many, or leave the size out.

J | size | V | CDR3
TRBJ2-3 | NA | TRBV5-1 | CASSLVVRRYTDTQYF
TRBJ2-2 | many | TRBV4-2 | CASSQEGTGPSSTGELFF
TRBJ2-7 | NA | TRBV20-1 | CSATTLGQSYEQYF
TRBJ1-5 | few | TRBV20-1 | CSALLGGGNQPQHF
TRBJ1-1 | NA | TRBV20-1 | CSASTGLNTEAFF
TRBJ1-2 | NA | TRBV5-6 | CASSIPGIYGYTF
TRBJ2-7 | NA | TRBV3-1 | CASSQHHEQYF
TRBJ1-4 | many | TRBV4-3 | CASSHNPRDPEKLFF
TRBJ2-3 | NA | TRBV27 | CASSLLGGTDTQYF
TRBJ2-5 | NA | TRBV12-3/TRBV12-4 | CASSLNRARETQYF
TRBJ1-6 | once | TRBV30 | CAWTLTGSPLHF
TRBJ2-1 | NA | TRBV7-3 | CASREQGGGQFF
TRBJ1-5 | many | TRBV6-6 | CASSSPSHPDGYQPQHF
TRBJ1-3 | NA | TRBV5-1 | CASSLQDWGHSGNTIYF
TRBJ2-5 | NA | TRBV20-1 | CSARAPGTETQYF
TRBJ1-2 | NA | TRBV7-9 | CASSRGQERDFTF
TRBJ1-2 | NA | TRBV5-4 | CASSAGSAPGGYTF
TRBJ1-1 | few | TRBV3-1 | CASSHSDGRTEAFF
TRBJ2-5 | NA | TRBV12-3/TRBV12-4 | CASSPGLAGGYPQETQYF
TRBJ2-3 | NA | TRBV5-1 | CASSLGLTSGGPKSTDTQYF
TRBJ2-2 | few | TRBV24-1 | CATSDSGVGTGELFF
TRBJ1-1 | NA | TRBV3-1 | CASSQVGQDTEAFF
TRBJ1-1 | NA | TRBV2 | CASGQGARIEAFF
TRBJ2-1 | NA | TRBV18 | CASSPRSGEGGNEQFF
TRBJ2-1 | NA | TRBV6-1 | CASSLRQEIAYNEQFF
TRBJ1-1 | NA | TRBV18 | CASSQNQGVGTEAFF
TRBJ2-5 | NA | TRBV9 | CASSPGLAGGTQYF
TRBJ2-3 | many | TRBV7-2 | CASSLVGGAPDTQYF
TRBJ1-1 | NA | TRBV7-2 | CASSLAQGADTEAFF
TRBJ1-1 | many | TRBV6-2/TRBV6-3 | CASSYVGTEAFF
TRBJ1-4 | NA | TRBV24-1 | CATLNGDRGCEKLFF
TRBJ2-7 | few | TRBV20-1 | CSAARSRQAAYEQYF
TRBJ2-3 | few | TRBV7-2 | CASSARVGTDTQYF
TRBJ2-3 | many | TRBV7-9 | CASNADSDTQYF
TRBJ1-3 | few | TRBV9 | CASSGQGLSSGNTIYF
TRBJ2-5 | few | TRBV19 | CASSPDRVGVTQYF
TRBJ2-7 | NA | TRBV7-2 | CASSSMAYEQYF
TRBJ1-6 | NA | TRBV20-1 | CSATEDRNSPLHF
TRBJ1-1 | many | TRBV7-2 | CASSSTGGNTEAFF
TRBJ2-7 | many | TRBV5-1 | CASSFFQAEGEQYF